This TCR beta chain was recorded in a study of chemoradiotherapy in HPV16-positive cancers. Study-wide findings and caveats: Functional assays defining HPV-specific T cells used only a couple of HPV16-positive patients.

Concerning this clone: Its antigen is not known.

The germline gives CDR1 LNHNV, CDR2 YYDKDF (reference sequence). V dropped 1 base and J dropped 0 bases, with 9 bases sitting between them. The CDR3 is made up of 15 amino acids. Assay: immunoSEQ multiplex PCR; the TCRdb copy retains only in-frame clones and omits some. The sample yields 40,000 to 65,000 clones, 90% seen once. The input for sequencing was blood, taken from a patient who underwent chemoradiotherapy. The receptor's source is a human donor with HPV-associated anogenital cancer. The V and J genes are TRBV15 and TRBJ1-1; tentatively, D is TRBD1 (6 bases). This CDR3 reads CATSRVDSLNTEAFF. CDR3 DNA sequence: TGTGCCACCAGCAGAGTGGACAGCTTGAACACTGAAGCTTTCTTT.